The clone carrying this T cell receptor (beta chain) was recorded once. Its matching antigen is unknown. Semi-nested PCR with Nested Universal Primer A followed constant-region reverse priming of full-length variable regions. Each CDR3 protein is one row after TCRdb ran MiXCR on the 5' RACE reads. The repertoire holds several thousand distinct CDR3 sequences, with 60% as singletons. The CDR3 has 18 amino acids. Trimming took 4 bases from V and 4 from J; bases not matched to a gene: 15. The germline V gene has CDR1 MNHEY and CDR2 SVGAGI. General study results and limits: Whole repertoires were not studied in the larger cohort, only one V-J beta rearrangement. In terms of TCR gene usage, tumor memory CD4+ T cells clustered together with blood and lymph node memory CD4+ cells, as well as with lymph node naive CD4+ cells.

CD4+CD45RO+CD25- cells were isolated as memory CD4+ T cells. The specimen was tumor-infiltrating memory CD4+ T cells sorted from the breast tumor. Subset noted: memory CD4+ T cells, CD4+CD45RO+CD25-. This chain uses TRBV6-5 with TRBJ2-5; the match to TRBD2 covers 10 bases. The TCR was taken from a female donor with breast cancer. The chain's CDR3 is CASSSGLSSGSRGETQYF. The CDR3, as DNA: TGTGCCAGCAGTTCGGGTTTGTCTAGCGGGAGTCGGGGAGAGACCCAGTACTTC.